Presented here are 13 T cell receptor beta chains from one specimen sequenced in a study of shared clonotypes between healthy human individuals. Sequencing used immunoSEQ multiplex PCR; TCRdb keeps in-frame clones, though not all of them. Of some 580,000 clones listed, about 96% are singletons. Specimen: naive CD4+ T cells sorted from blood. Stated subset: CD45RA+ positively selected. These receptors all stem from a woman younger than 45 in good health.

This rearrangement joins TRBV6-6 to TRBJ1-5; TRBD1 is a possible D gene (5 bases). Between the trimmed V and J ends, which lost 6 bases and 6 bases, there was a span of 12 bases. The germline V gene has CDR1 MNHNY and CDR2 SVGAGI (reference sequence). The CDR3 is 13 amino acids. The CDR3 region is CASRDSAVQPQHF. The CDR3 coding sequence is TGTGCCAGCAGAGACAGTGCCGTTCAGCCCCAGCATTTT.

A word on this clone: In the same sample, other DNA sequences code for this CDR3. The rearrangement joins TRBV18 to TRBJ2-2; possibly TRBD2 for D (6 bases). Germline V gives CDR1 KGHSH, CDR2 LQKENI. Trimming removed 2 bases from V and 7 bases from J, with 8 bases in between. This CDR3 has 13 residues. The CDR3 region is CASSPGGNGELFF. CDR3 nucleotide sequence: TGTGCCAGCTCACCAGGAGGGAACGGGGAGCTGTTTTTT.

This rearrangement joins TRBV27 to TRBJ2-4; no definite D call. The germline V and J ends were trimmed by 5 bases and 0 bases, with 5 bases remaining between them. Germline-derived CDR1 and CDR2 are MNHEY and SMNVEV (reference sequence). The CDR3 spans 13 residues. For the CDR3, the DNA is TGTGCCAGCAGTCAGGTAGCCAAAAACATTCAGTACTTC. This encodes CASSQVAKNIQYF.

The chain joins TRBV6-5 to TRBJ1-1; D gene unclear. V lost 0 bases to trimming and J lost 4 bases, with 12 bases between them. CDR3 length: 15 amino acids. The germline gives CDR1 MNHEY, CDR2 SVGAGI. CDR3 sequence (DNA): TGTGCCAGCAGTTACTCATCCGGGATCAGCACTGAAGCTTTCTTT. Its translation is CASSYSSGISTEAFF.

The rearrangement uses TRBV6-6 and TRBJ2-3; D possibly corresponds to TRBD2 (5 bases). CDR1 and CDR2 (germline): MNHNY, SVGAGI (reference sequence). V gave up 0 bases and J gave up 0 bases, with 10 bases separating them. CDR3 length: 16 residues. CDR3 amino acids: CASSYSRRASTDTQYF. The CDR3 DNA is TGTGCCAGCAGTTACTCGAGGCGGGCTAGCACAGATACGCAGTATTTT.

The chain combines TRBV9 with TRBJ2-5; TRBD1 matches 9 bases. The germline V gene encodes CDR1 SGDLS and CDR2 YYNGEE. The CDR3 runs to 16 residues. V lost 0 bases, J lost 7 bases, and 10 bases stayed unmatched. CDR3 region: CASSVESTGGVGTQYF. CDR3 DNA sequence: TGTGCCAGCAGCGTAGAATCTACAGGGGGCGTAGGGACCCAGTACTTC.

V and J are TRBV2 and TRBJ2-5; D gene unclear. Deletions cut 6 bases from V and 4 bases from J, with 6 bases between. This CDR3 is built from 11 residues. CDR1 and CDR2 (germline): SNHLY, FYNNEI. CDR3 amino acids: CASRLGETQYF. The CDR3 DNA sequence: TGTGCCAGCAGACTCGGAGAGACCCAGTACTTC.

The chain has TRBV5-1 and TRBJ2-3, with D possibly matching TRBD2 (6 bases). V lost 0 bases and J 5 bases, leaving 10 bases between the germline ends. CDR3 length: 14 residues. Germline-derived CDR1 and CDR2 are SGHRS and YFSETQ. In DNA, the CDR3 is TGCGCCAGCAGCTTGGGTTCGGGGGTAGATACGCAGTATTTT. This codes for CASSLGSGVDTQYF.

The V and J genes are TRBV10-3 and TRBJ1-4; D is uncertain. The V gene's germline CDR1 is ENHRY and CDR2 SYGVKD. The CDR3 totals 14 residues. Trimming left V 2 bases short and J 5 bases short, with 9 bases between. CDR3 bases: TGTGCCATCAGTGAGACAGATGGGAATGAAAAACTGTTTTTT. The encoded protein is CAISETDGNEKLFF.

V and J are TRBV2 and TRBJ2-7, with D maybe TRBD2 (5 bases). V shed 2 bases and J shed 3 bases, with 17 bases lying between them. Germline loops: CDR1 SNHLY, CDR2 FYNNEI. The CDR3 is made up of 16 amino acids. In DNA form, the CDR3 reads TGTGCCAGCAGTGAACGGGGAACATCGAGTAACTACGAGCAGTACTTC. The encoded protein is CASSERGTSSNYEQYF.

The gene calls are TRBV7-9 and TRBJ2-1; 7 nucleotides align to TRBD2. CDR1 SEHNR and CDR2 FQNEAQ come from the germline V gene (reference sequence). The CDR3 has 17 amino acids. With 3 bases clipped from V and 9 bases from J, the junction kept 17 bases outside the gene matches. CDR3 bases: TGTGCCAGCAGCTTTGCGGTTGGGGACTACTCCTTTCCTGAGCAGTTCTTC. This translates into CASSFAVGDYSFPEQFF.

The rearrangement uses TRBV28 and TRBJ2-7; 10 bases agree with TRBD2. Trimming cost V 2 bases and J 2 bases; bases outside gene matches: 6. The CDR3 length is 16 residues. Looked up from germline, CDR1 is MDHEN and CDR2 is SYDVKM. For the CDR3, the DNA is TGTGCCAGCAGTTTACTATGGACTAGCGGTACCTACGAGCAGTACTTC. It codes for CASSLLWTSGTYEQYF. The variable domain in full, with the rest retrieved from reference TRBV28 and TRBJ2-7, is DVKVTQSSRYLVKRTGEKVFLECVQDMDHENMFWYRQDPGLGLRLIYFSYDVKMKEKGDIPEGYSVSREKKERFSLILESASTNQTSMYLCASSLLWTSGTYEQYFGPGTRLTVT.

DNA of the CDR3: TGTGCCAGCAGTTACCAACAGTCCAATCAGCCCCAGCATTTT. This gives the protein CASSYQQSNQPQHF. This chain links TRBV6-5 with TRBJ1-5; no firm D call. V was shortened by 2 bases and J by 3 bases, with 8 bases between the two germline ends. Germline lookup yields CDR1 MNHEY and CDR2 SVGAGI. This CDR3 is built from 14 residues.